This TCR beta chain was recorded in a study of blood T cell repertoires in COVID-19. On the study more broadly: The origin of the acute and convalescent COVID-19 samples was the United States, Italy and Spain.

Source study methods: Scientists estimated how many nucleated cells there were by amplifying reference gene primers. Libraries were prepared by immunoSEQ multiplex PCR; TCRdb keeps only in-frame clonotypes and omits some of them. That table is the source of V, J and clone size, and D and trimming were worked out from the DNA. The sample consists of around 80,000 clones, more than 75% of them appearing once. From germline, CDR1 is SGHAT and CDR2 FQNNGV. V was pared by 5 bases and J by 2 bases, with 5 bases of the junction left unmatched. The CDR3 runs to 14 residues. This chain connects TRBV11-2 to TRBJ1-1, with 7 bases matching TRBD1. The origin of this receptor is a man at least 80 years old with active or convalescent COVID-19. What was sequenced was peripheral blood. The CDR3 spells CASSPRTGNTEAFF. CDR3 DNA sequence: TGTGCCAGCAGCCCCCGGACAGGCAACACTGAAGCTTTCTTT.